Below, 23 T cell receptor beta chains from the same sample are listed, as sequenced in a study of T cells after yellow fever vaccination. MiXCR, run by TCRdb on the 5' RACE reads, gives a single entry per CDR3 protein. The sample has about 170,000 distinct CDR3 sequences; 11% are singletons. The material was CD8+ T cells sorted from PBMCs, obtained 15 days after the yellow fever booster vaccination. These receptor sequences come from a man aged 18 to 29 who received the YFV17D yellow fever vaccine.

In its sample, this clonotype was seen a few times. J is TRBJ2-7 and V is TRBV10-3; tentative D call: TRBD1 (5 bases). Trimming left V 2 bases short and J 3 bases short, with 5 bases between. There are 12 residues in the CDR3. CDR1 and CDR2 (germline): ENHRY, SYGVKD. CDR3 amino acids: CAISETGYEQYF. DNA of the CDR3: TGTGCCATCAGTGAGACAGGCTACGAGCAGTACTTC.

The sample holds a few counts of this clonotype. CDR3 DNA: TGTGCCAGCGGTCCCGGGACCATAGCTACGCAGTATTTT. The encoded protein is CASGPGTIATQYF. The chain uses TRBV12-3 or TRBV12-4 and TRBJ2-3, with D perhaps matching TRBD1 or TRBD2 (5 bases each). V was shortened by 8 bases and J by 8 bases, with 17 bases between the two germline ends. CDR3 length: 13 residues.

This clonotype was counted only a few times. V gene TRBV29-1 combines with J gene TRBJ1-1; D not resolved. The CDR3 is 16 amino acids. The germline V gene encodes CDR1 SQVTM and CDR2 ANQGSEA. The ends were cut back, 0 bases at V and 0 bases at J, with 14 bases in the middle. In DNA form, the CDR3 reads TGCAGCGTTGAAGAAAGGTCTTTTGGACTGAACACTGAAGCTTTCTTT. Encoded protein: CSVEERSFGLNTEAFF.

This clonotype was detected only a few times. This chain connects TRBV28 to TRBJ2-1; D possibly corresponds to TRBD2 (5 bases). CDR3 length: 18 residues. Germline CDR1 MDHEN, CDR2 SYDVKM. Trimming took 1 base from V and 0 from J, leaving 16 bases between them. The CDR3 nucleotides are TGTGCCAGCAGTTTATTAGCCTCTGGCGGGTTCTCCTACAATGAGCAGTTCTTC. This sequence encodes CASSLLASGGFSYNEQFF.

The chain links TRBV4-1 to TRBJ2-1; TRBD1 is a possible D gene (6 bases). The CDR3 contains 15 residues. V shed 6 bases and J shed 5 bases, with 17 bases lying between them. The germline V gene has CDR1 MGHRA and CDR2 YSYEKL. CDR3 loop: CASRLTGPRNNEQFF. In DNA form, the CDR3 reads TGCGCCAGCAGACTCACAGGGCCGCGCAACAATGAGCAGTTCTTC.

This clonotype was seen repeatedly, ten times or more. The chain employs TRBV29-1 and TRBJ2-3; D is ambiguous. Germline lookup yields CDR1 SQVTM and CDR2 ANQGSEA. The CDR3 extends over 11 amino acids. Between the trimmed V and J ends, which lost 7 bases and 2 bases, there was a span of 7 bases. In DNA, the CDR3 is TGCAGCGCCGACCCCACAGATACGCAGTATTTT. Its protein is CSADPTDTQYF.

This clonotype was observed a few times. Because the CDR3's place on the DNA is in doubt, the DNA is left out and the CDR3 is given as listed by TCRdb. V and J are TRBV6-2 or TRBV6-3 and TRBJ2-7; the table's D call, TRBD2, was not checked against the DNA. The CDR3 is 14 amino acids long, termini counted. CDR1 MNHEY and CDR2 SVGEGT come from the germline V gene. CDR3 sequence: CASSSSGGENEQYF.

This clonotype was recorded at least ten times. V gene TRBV7-3 combines with J gene TRBJ2-5, with a weak D call TRBD1 (5 bases). V lost 6 bases to trimming and J lost 5 bases, with 16 bases between them. CDR1 and CDR2 (germline): SGHTA, FQGTGA. This CDR3 contains 14 residues. The chain's CDR3 is CASSERGGQETQYF. The CDR3 coding sequence is TGTGCCAGCAGTGAAAGGGGTGGCCAGGAGACCCAGTACTTC.

In this sample, this clonotype turned up a few times. This CDR3 is CASSYRLGEYDEQFF. CDR3 nucleotides: TGTGCCAGCAGCTACCGTTTAGGGGAGTACGATGAGCAGTTCTTC. The genes are TRBV6-5 and TRBJ2-1; D is perhaps TRBD1 or TRBD2 (5 bases each). V shed 6 bases and J shed 8 bases, with 20 bases lying between them. The CDR3 length is 15 residues. Germline-derived CDR1 and CDR2 are MNHEY and SVGAGI.

The CDR3 coding sequence is TGCGCCAGCAGCCTCCGGACTAGCGGATGGGATGAGCAGTTCTTC. This translates into CASSLRTSGWDEQFF. The gene calls are TRBV5-1 and TRBJ2-1; the match to TRBD2 covers 10 bases. V shed 4 bases and J 8 bases; nucleotides not matched to a gene: 9. This CDR3 has 15 residues. Germline CDR1 is SGHRS and CDR2 is YFSETQ. Variable domain in full (rest from reference TRBV5-1 and TRBJ2-1): KAGVTQTPRYLIKTRGQQVTLSCSPISGHRSVSWYQQTPGQGLQFLFEYFSETQRNKGNFPGRFSGRQFSNSRSEMNVSTLELGDSALYLCASSLRTSGWDEQFFGPGTRLTVL.

The chain has TRBV4-1 and TRBJ1-4; no reliable D call. The CDR3 runs to 15 residues. The V and J ends lost 0 bases and 5 bases respectively, with 10 bases between them. CDR1 and CDR2 from the germline V gene are MGHRA and YSYEKL. The CDR3 nucleotides are TGCGCCAGCAGCCAAGATCAGACGGGAAATGAAAAACTGTTTTTT. Its protein is CASSQDQTGNEKLFF.

V usage is TRBV10-3 and J usage is TRBJ2-5; 7 bases fit TRBD2. The ends lost 2 bases at V and 5 bases at J; junction bases unmatched: 5. The V gene's germline CDR1 is ENHRY and CDR2 SYGVKD. The CDR3 has 14 amino acids. CDR3 DNA sequence: TGTGCCATCAGTGAGCCGACGGGGGGTGAGACCCAGTACTTC. Amino acids: CAISEPTGGETQYF.

The sample holds a few counts of this clonotype. The rearrangement links TRBV4-1 to TRBJ1-5; D is uncertain. This CDR3 has 15 residues. Trimming pared 7 bases from V and 0 bases from J, leaving 13 bases between. Germline CDR1 reads MGHRA; CDR2 reads YSYEKL. The chain's CDR3 is CASKGGLSSNQPQHF. The CDR3, as DNA: TGCGCCAGCAAGGGAGGACTGTCTAGCAATCAGCCCCAGCATTTT.

The sample holds one count of this clonotype. V gene TRBV10-3 combines with J gene TRBJ1-5, with 11 nucleotides matching TRBD1. J gave up 4 bases and V 11 bases, and 10 bases lay outside the gene matches. The germline V gene has CDR1 ENHRY and CDR2 SYGVKD. The CDR3 is 15 amino acids. The CDR3 DNA reads TGTGCCGCCCGGACAGGGGGCGACCGGAATCAGCCCCAGCATTTT. Its protein is CAARTGGDRNQPQHF.

This clonotype was counted between two and nine times. This chain joins TRBV7-2 and TRBJ2-3; 10 positions match TRBD2. The CDR3 contains 18 residues. The trim removed 4 bases at V and 2 bases at J, leaving 12 bases unmatched. The germline V gene has CDR1 SGHTA and CDR2 FQGNSA. The CDR3 protein is CASSSKKTSGDYTDTQYF. DNA of the CDR3: TGTGCCAGCAGCTCCAAAAAAACTAGCGGGGACTACACAGATACGCAGTATTTT.

This chain uses TRBV5-5 with TRBJ2-3; the D gene is possibly TRBD2 (6 bases). V was pared by 1 base and J by 4 bases, with 10 bases between. The V gene's germline CDR1 is SGHKS and CDR2 YYEKEE (reference sequence). The CDR3 is 14 residues long. The CDR3, as DNA: TGTGCCAGCAGCTTGTTGGAGGGGCCAGATACGCAGTATTTT. Protein product: CASSLLEGPDTQYF.

This clonotype was recorded a few times. The V call is TRBV11-1, the J call TRBJ2-1, with D perhaps TRBD2 (6 bases). The CDR3 has 14 amino acids. Germline-derived CDR1 and CDR2 are SGHAT and FQDESV (reference sequence). Trimming removed 4 bases at V and 4 bases at J, with 11 bases between. The CDR3 DNA reads TGTGCCAGCAGCTCGGTCCGGGGGTACAATGAGCAGTTCTTC. This sequence encodes CASSSVRGYNEQFF.

This clonotype occurred a few times. This rearrangement joins TRBV12-3 or TRBV12-4 to TRBJ2-5; possibly TRBD1 for D (6 bases). V dropped 5 bases and J dropped 1 base, with 14 bases sitting between them. The CDR3 covers 15 residues. Here the CDR3 reads CASSPKRTAQETQYF. The DNA of the CDR3 is TGTGCCAGCAGTCCAAAACGGACAGCCCAAGAGACCCAGTACTTC.

This chain links TRBV5-1 with TRBJ1-2; 9 nucleotides align to TRBD1. The germline CDR1 and CDR2 sequences are SGHRS and YFSETQ. CDR3 length: 14 amino acids. The V gene end was trimmed by 2 bases and the J gene end by 6 bases; junction bases not matched to a gene: 5. The CDR3 nucleotides read TGCGCCAGCAGCTTCCGACAGGGGGGTGATGGCTACACCTTC. Amino acids: CASSFRQGGDGYTF.

This clonotype was found a few times. This rearrangement joins TRBV5-1 to TRBJ2-5; unclear D gene. The CDR3 runs 13 residues. Trimming removed 5 bases from V and 5 bases from J, with 13 bases in between. Germline V gene lookup returns CDR1 SGHRS and CDR2 YFSETQ. This CDR3 reads CASSRAIRETQYF. In DNA, the CDR3 is TGCGCCAGCAGTCGGGCGATTAGGGAGACCCAGTACTTC.

The rearrangement uses TRBV28 and TRBJ1-6, with unresolved D. Germline CDR1 and CDR2: MDHEN and SYDVKM. CDR3 size: 15 residues. V was trimmed by 6 bases and J by 9 bases, leaving 18 bases between them. CDR3 sequence: CASRTDPTGISPLHF. CDR3 nucleotides: TGTGCCAGCAGGACCGACCCAACGGGCATTTCACCCCTCCACTTT.

J is TRBJ2-2 and V is TRBV6-5, with D uncertain. Trimming removed 2 bases from V and 6 bases from J, with 10 bases in between. The CDR3 contains 14 residues. Germline V gene sequence: CDR1 MNHEY, CDR2 SVGAGI. For the CDR3, the DNA is TGTGCCAGCAGTTACCGGCGAGTTTCCGGGGAGCTGTTTTTT. Its protein is CASSYRRVSGELFF.

The V gene is TRBV5-4, the J gene TRBJ1-6; D is unclear. Germline lookup yields CDR1 SGHNT and CDR2 YYREEE (reference sequence). The V and J ends lost 0 bases and 4 bases respectively, with 5 bases between them. The CDR3 covers 14 residues. The CDR3 DNA follows: TGTGCCAGCAGCTTGGAAGGGTATAATTCACCCCTCCACTTT. It specifies CASSLEGYNSPLHF.